What follows describes a single T cell receptor (beta chain). Its cognate antigen is unknown. A multiplex PCR was run with 60 Vbeta primers and 13 Jbeta primers. Sequencing was performed with immunoSEQ multiplex PCR; in TCRdb, only in-frame clones are kept and a portion is missing. The data contain about 160,000 clones, 82% of them seen just once; the ten biggest clones take up approximately 1%. CDR3 length equals 15 residues. The germline V gene encodes CDR1 SNHLY and CDR2 FYNNEI. V dropped 1 base and J dropped 4 bases, with 11 bases sitting between them. The sample is drawn from a study of cytomegalovirus exposure and HLA in healthy donors. Findings and caveats of the study: Later analysis found that TCR beta chains associated with HLA were more clonally expanded than other, equally common chains.

The J gene is TRBJ1-5, the V gene TRBV2, with a possible D match to TRBD1 (5 bases). The TCR originated in a girl aged 2 to 9 in good health and CMV-seropositive. What was sequenced was PBMCs. CDR3 nucleotides: TGTGCCAGCAGTGAAGGCAGGGAAAGAAATCAGCCCCAGCATTTT. Encoded protein: CASSEGRERNQPQHF.